These T cell receptor beta chains were read from a single sample in a study of human T cells and chemical hapten exposure. TCRdb reprocessed the RACE reads with MiXCR, giving one entry per CDR3 protein. Here the sample spans roughly 250,000 distinct CDR3 sequences, approximately 8.6% being singletons. The starting material was whole blood, obtained in connection with sensitization to the hapten diphenylcyclopropenone (DPC). These receptors all come from a woman in her forties with alopecia areata. Some clones in this sample may be carry-over from other donors' samples. Both conserved end residues are part of each CDR3. The order of the fields is J gene, CDR3 length, V gene, CDR3 protein.

j_call: TRBJ2-3
cdr3_length: 12
v_call: TRBV20-1
cdr3_aa: CSARVGADTQYF

j_call: TRBJ2-1
cdr3_length: 15
v_call: TRBV5-1
cdr3_aa: CASSFDAGSYNEQFF

j_call: TRBJ1-2
cdr3_length: 13
v_call: TRBV29-1
cdr3_aa: CSVANTYNYGYTF

j_call: TRBJ2-5
cdr3_length: 15
v_call: TRBV29-1
cdr3_aa: CSVERSTGVAETQYF

j_call: TRBJ1-6
cdr3_length: 15
v_call: TRBV12-3/TRBV12-4
cdr3_aa: CASSLEVLNNSPLHF

j_call: TRBJ2-3
cdr3_length: 15
v_call: TRBV28
cdr3_aa: CASSTAGGQLDTQYF

j_call: TRBJ2-3
cdr3_length: 15
v_call: TRBV29-1
cdr3_aa: CSVEEGGAHTDTQYF

j_call: TRBJ2-5
cdr3_length: 16
v_call: TRBV25-1
cdr3_aa: CATEGPFSRSQETQYF

j_call: TRBJ2-1
cdr3_length: 15
v_call: TRBV7-7
cdr3_aa: CASSLASGRVDEQFF

j_call: TRBJ2-1
cdr3_length: 16
v_call: TRBV6-6
cdr3_aa: CASSSEGTVGTLGQFF

j_call: TRBJ2-5
cdr3_length: 14
v_call: TRBV7-2
cdr3_aa: CASSLASTRETQYF

j_call: TRBJ2-5
cdr3_length: 14
v_call: TRBV3-1
cdr3_aa: CASSQGRVTETQYF

j_call: TRBJ2-7
cdr3_length: 15
v_call: TRBV6-5
cdr3_aa: CASSYSRRASYEQYF

j_call: TRBJ2-7
cdr3_length: 13
v_call: TRBV5-1
cdr3_aa: CASSLEGGYEQYF

j_call: TRBJ2-3
cdr3_length: 13
v_call: TRBV5-1
cdr3_aa: CASSWGGTDTQYF

j_call: TRBJ2-5
cdr3_length: 15
v_call: TRBV6-1
cdr3_aa: CASSEALGVQETQYF

j_call: TRBJ1-4
cdr3_length: 15
v_call: TRBV7-2
cdr3_aa: CASSSRDRSNEKLFF

j_call: TRBJ2-5
cdr3_length: 11
v_call: TRBV6-2/TRBV6-3
cdr3_aa: CASTDQETQYF

j_call: TRBJ1-2
cdr3_length: 14
v_call: TRBV13
cdr3_aa: CASSLGREDYGYTF

j_call: TRBJ2-2
cdr3_length: 13
v_call: TRBV7-2
cdr3_aa: CASSLGLGGELFF

j_call: TRBJ1-5
cdr3_length: 16
v_call: TRBV6-2/TRBV6-3
cdr3_aa: CASSYGLVGSNQPQHF

j_call: TRBJ2-3
cdr3_length: 16
v_call: TRBV2
cdr3_aa: CASKTGPSGRGDTQYF

j_call: TRBJ2-5
cdr3_length: 15
v_call: TRBV6-2/TRBV6-3
cdr3_aa: CASSPRGLAEETQYF

j_call: TRBJ1-2
cdr3_length: 14
v_call: TRBV7-9
cdr3_aa: CASSFSGQNYGYTF

j_call: TRBJ1-2
cdr3_length: 12
v_call: TRBV4-2
cdr3_aa: CASSQDNYGYTF

j_call: TRBJ2-3
cdr3_length: 16
v_call: TRBV29-1
cdr3_aa: CSVVLFSGRASDTQYF

j_call: TRBJ2-1
cdr3_length: 17
v_call: TRBV19
cdr3_aa: CASSIDMGGSQFHEQFF

j_call: TRBJ1-4
cdr3_length: 13
v_call: TRBV12-3/TRBV12-4
cdr3_aa: CASCQASNEKLFF

j_call: TRBJ2-7
cdr3_length: 15
v_call: TRBV6-1
cdr3_aa: CASSEFSGTNYEQYF

j_call: TRBJ1-4
cdr3_length: 15
v_call: TRBV30
cdr3_aa: CAWRPPGQGSEKLFF

j_call: TRBJ2-7
cdr3_length: 14
v_call: TRBV28
cdr3_aa: CAHSRWRTEGEQYF

j_call: TRBJ1-4
cdr3_length: 14
v_call: TRBV5-1
cdr3_aa: CASSRGGTNEKLFF

j_call: TRBJ2-2
cdr3_length: 15
v_call: TRBV5-5
cdr3_aa: CASSWGQGGTGELFF

j_call: TRBJ2-7
cdr3_length: 12
v_call: TRBV29-1
cdr3_aa: CSVREVSDEQYF

j_call: TRBJ2-2
cdr3_length: 14
v_call: TRBV10-3
cdr3_aa: CGTGAATNTGELFF

j_call: TRBJ2-5
cdr3_length: 16
v_call: TRBV4-1
cdr3_aa: CASSQDTDGDQETQYF

j_call: TRBJ2-1
cdr3_length: 20
v_call: TRBV6-5
cdr3_aa: CASSYSNKHSGTGFYNEQFF

j_call: TRBJ1-2
cdr3_length: 13
v_call: TRBV7-2
cdr3_aa: CASREGRAYGYTF

j_call: TRBJ2-7
cdr3_length: 13
v_call: TRBV7-2
cdr3_aa: CASSTRTGGEQYF

j_call: TRBJ2-3
cdr3_length: 16
v_call: TRBV7-6
cdr3_aa: CASSLMTGTPTDTQYF

j_call: TRBJ2-5
cdr3_length: 15
v_call: TRBV6-5
cdr3_aa: CASSYSEREYRTQYF

j_call: TRBJ1-1
cdr3_length: 13
v_call: TRBV28
cdr3_aa: CASIPRLNTEAYF

j_call: TRBJ1-2
cdr3_length: 14
v_call: TRBV7-2
cdr3_aa: CASRVDGSSYGYTF

j_call: TRBJ1-1
cdr3_length: 15
v_call: TRBV28
cdr3_aa: CASSRPGGWSTEAFF

j_call: TRBJ2-1
cdr3_length: 17
v_call: TRBV7-9
cdr3_aa: CASSLARIAGPYNEQFF

j_call: TRBJ2-1
cdr3_length: 12
v_call: TRBV10-3
cdr3_aa: CAIQRQNNEQFF

j_call: TRBJ2-5
cdr3_length: 12
v_call: TRBV5-1
cdr3_aa: CASRTGVETQYF